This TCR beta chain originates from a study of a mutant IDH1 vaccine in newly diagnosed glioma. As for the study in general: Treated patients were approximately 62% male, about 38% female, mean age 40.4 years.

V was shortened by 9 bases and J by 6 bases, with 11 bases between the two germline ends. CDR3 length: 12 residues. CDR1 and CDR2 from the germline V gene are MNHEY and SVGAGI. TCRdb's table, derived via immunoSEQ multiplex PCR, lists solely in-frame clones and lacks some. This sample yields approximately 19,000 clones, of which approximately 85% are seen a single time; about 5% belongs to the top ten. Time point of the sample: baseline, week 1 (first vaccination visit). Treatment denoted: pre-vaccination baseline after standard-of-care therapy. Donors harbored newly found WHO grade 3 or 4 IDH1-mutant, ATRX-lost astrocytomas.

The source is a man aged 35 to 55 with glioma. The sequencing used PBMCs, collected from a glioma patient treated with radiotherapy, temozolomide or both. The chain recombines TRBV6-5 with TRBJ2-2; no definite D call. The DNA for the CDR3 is TGTGCCAGTAGCATAGGACCCGGGGAGCTGTTTTTT. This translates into CASSIGPGELFF.